The following is a T cell receptor delta chain sequence with its context. Its antigen has not been determined. Compared with germline, one end of the junction differs, possibly owing to a read error. Other DNA sequences in the same sample also yield this CDR3. For bulk TCR repertoire analysis, Vgamma9/Vdelta2+ and Vdelta2-negative gammadelta T cell populations were flow-sorted out of peripheral blood mononuclear cells. Receptors were amplified or captured by multiplex PCR. The run used an Illumina MiSeq. Every sorted gammadelta T cell sample had both its TCR gamma (TRG) and TCR delta (TRD) chains sequenced. From the authors' description of their analysis: The repertoire analyses used clonotype tree plots, the accumulated frequency of the top 20 clonotypes, and diversity index (DI) and D75 metrics. TCRdb reanalyzed the public reads with the CATT caller, and identical DNA sequences were merged afterwards. These V and J calls originate from TCRdb's pipeline instead of the authors' own analysis. This sample gives 90,000 to 95,000 delta-chain clones in total; over 0.75% of them show up just once. The ten largest clones capture 9% to 10% of the sample.

This sample was included in a study of γδ T cells in repeated Plasmodium falciparum infection (dated by TCRdb to the early 2020s). General notes on the study: The natural-infection arm enrolled Malian children exposed to intense seasonal malaria transmission, compared against age and gender matched Australian children. The study examined how repeated Plasmodium falciparum infection shapes the human gammadelta T cell repertoire, using natural infection in Mali and controlled human malaria infection. The gammadelta TCR repertoires from Mali were analysed in two ways: cross-sectionally during periods with no transmission, and longitudinally across episodes of acute febrile malaria. Samples were collected from controlled-infection subjects at baseline, immediately before selected infections, and 21 days after each infection. Five malaria-naive U.S. adults underwent four controlled human malaria infections by bites from P. falciparum NF54-infected Anopheles stephensi mosquitoes over about 630 days. The study at large found these results: The Malian cohort was drawn from a small rural village made up mostly of one ethnic group, which limits generalizability. Because the controlled-infection cohort was small, analysis of inter-individual variability in gammadelta T cell responses was limited. Waves of new clonotype selection in Vdelta2-negative, largely Vdelta1+, gammadelta TCR repertoires appeared to be driven by repeated controlled infections. A highly stable polyclonal repertoire over time and infection, with many inter-individual overlapping TCRgamma sequences, was shown by Vgamma9/Vdelta2+ TCR repertoires. Vdelta2-negative gammadelta TCR repertoires from Malian children appeared more clonally expanded, less diverse and less shared than those of Australian children.

Looking up the germline V gene yields CDR1 TSWWSYY and CDR2 QGS. Including cysteine and phenylalanine, the CDR3 has 18 amino acids. Left in the record is the CDR3 DNA by itself, 54 bases read in frame from the first base. The sequenced sample was gamma-delta T cells from blood. The sequence joins TRDV1 to TRDJ1; the D region possibly corresponds to TRDD3 (5 bases align). As TCRdb names no J gene, one was assigned here on the basis of a DNA match to germline. The TCR originated in a pool of human donors (malaria-infected and uninfected, not separated). The nucleotide sequence is given as TGCGCTCTTGGGGACCGAAGGAGCTGGACACCTATAATCGATAAACTCATCTTT. Its translation reads: CALGDRRSWTPIIDKLIF.